A selection of T cell receptor beta chains follows, all from one sample in a study of CD8 T cells in ankylosing spondylitis. Using its own MiXCR run on the 5' RACE reads, TCRdb lists one record per CDR3 protein. The sample carries roughly 220,000 distinct CDR3 sequences, about 11% recorded once. Sequencing used blood, either unsorted or a sorted T cell fraction (not recorded which). The receptor set was obtained from a male donor with ankylosing spondylitis or in good health (not recorded which). The CDR3 runs from the conserved cysteine through the conserved F or W. The size entry is marked missing in some rows and otherwise reads once, few, many or a size class.

TRBJ2-2	TRBV7-2	few	CATDEGTGNPGELFF
TRBJ1-5	TRBV6-1	few	CASSEYGYGQSNQPQHF
TRBJ2-5	TRBV20-1	few	CSALLAGANQETQYF
TRBJ2-2	TRBV27	many	CASRTQENTGELFF
TRBJ1-1	TRBV7-9	few	CASSLTGDGPEAFF
TRBJ2-1	TRBV12-3/TRBV12-4	many	CASTLGRGQVNEQFF
TRBJ2-3	TRBV20-1	NA	CSAPGGGADTQYF
TRBJ2-5	TRBV5-5	NA	CASSLVRTGFYQETQYF
TRBJ2-1	TRBV5-1	NA	CASSPDRGQYTEQFF
TRBJ1-1	TRBV3-1	NA	CACSPLAGVGTEAFF
TRBJ2-1	TRBV12-3/TRBV12-4	many	CASSLSRNNEQFF
TRBJ2-5	TRBV5-6	few	CASSATGTGKETQYF
TRBJ2-6	TRBV7-2	NA	CASSLSRGTGANVLTF
TRBJ2-7	TRBV4-2	NA	CARGPGGLWDYEQYF
TRBJ2-1	TRBV7-8	many	CASNDRGYNEQFF
TRBJ1-5	TRBV9	NA	CASSAESLYQPQHF
TRBJ1-4	TRBV5-1	many	CASSWSDRGRIEKLFF
TRBJ1-4	TRBV12-3/TRBV12-4	many	CASSLGRGQGANEKLFF
TRBJ1-3	TRBV7-2	NA	CASSLDGSAGNTIYF
TRBJ2-2	TRBV5-5	NA	CASSVTSGSSGELFF
TRBJ2-7	TRBV5-1	NA	CASSFLGTSYEPYF
TRBJ2-3	TRBV5-1	many	CASSATSGVVGDTQYF
TRBJ1-1	TRBV29-1	many	CSVRTTGDTEAFF
TRBJ2-5	TRBV11-3	few	CASSSRDRGDETQYF
TRBJ2-1	TRBV20-1	many	CSATRLAGGYNEQFF
TRBJ1-1	TRBV29-1	many	CSVESGAETEAFF
TRBJ2-7	TRBV7-2	NA	CASSNLAGGGSVWYF
TRBJ2-4	TRBV7-8	NA	CASSPQTAGGTIIQYF
TRBJ2-2	TRBV5-1	many	CASRLSGGNTGELFF
TRBJ1-2	TRBV12-3/TRBV12-4	NA	CASSFAAVRAVNGYTF
TRBJ2-7	TRBV10-3	few	CAISPGQSSYEQYF
TRBJ1-3	TRBV5-1	many	CASSPVGPGNTIYF
TRBJ1-5	TRBV2	NA	CASSEWSRTLNQPQHF